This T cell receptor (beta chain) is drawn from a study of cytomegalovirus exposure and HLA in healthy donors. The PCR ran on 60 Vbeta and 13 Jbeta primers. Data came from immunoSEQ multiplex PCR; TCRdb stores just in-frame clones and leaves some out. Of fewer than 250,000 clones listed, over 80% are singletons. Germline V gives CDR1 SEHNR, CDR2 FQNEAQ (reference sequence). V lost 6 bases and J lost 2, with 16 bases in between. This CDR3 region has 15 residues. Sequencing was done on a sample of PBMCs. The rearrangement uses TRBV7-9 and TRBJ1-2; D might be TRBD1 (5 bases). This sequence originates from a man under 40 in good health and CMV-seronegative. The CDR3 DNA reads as TGTGCCAGCAGGCACACTACCACAGGAAACTATGGCTACACCTTC. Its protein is CASRHTTTGNYGYTF.